A single sample is the source of the 27 T cell receptor beta chains below, sequenced in a study of cytomegalovirus exposure and HLA in healthy donors. Researchers ran the PCR with 60 Vbeta and 13 Jbeta primers. Libraries were prepared by immunoSEQ multiplex PCR; TCRdb keeps only in-frame clonotypes and omits some of them. This sample lists tens of thousands of clones; its ten largest clones have 1.1%. Sample: PBMCs. Every receptor here comes from a woman under 40 in good health and CMV-seronegative.

The J gene is TRBJ2-2, the V gene TRBV30; TRBD2 agrees at 7 bases. This CDR3 contains 15 residues. V gave up 8 bases and J gave up 6 bases; unmatched junction bases: 15. CDR1 and CDR2 from the germline V gene are GTSNPN and SVGIG (reference sequence). The CDR3 DNA follows: TGTGCCGGGACCCTGGGAGGGGATGGTGCCGGGGAGCTGTTTTTT. As protein: CAGTLGGDGAGELFF.

The chain joins TRBV4-2 to TRBJ2-1, with TRBD2 identical over 14 bases. Germline V gene data show CDR1 as LGHNA and CDR2 as YNFKEQ. The ends lost 5 bases at V and 9 bases at J; junction bases unmatched: 6. The CDR3 covers 15 residues. The CDR3 nucleotides read TGTGCCAGCAGCTCCGGGACTAGCGGGAGTGCTGAGCAGTTCTTC. It codes for CASSSGTSGSAEQFF.

This chain uses TRBV7-6 with TRBJ2-1; 13 nucleotides match TRBD2. Per germline, CDR1 SGHVS and CDR2 FNYEAQ. The CDR3 covers 19 residues. V was pared by 2 bases and J by 0 bases, with 7 bases of the junction left unmatched. CDR3 nucleotides: TGTGCCAGCAGCTTACAGCTGGGACTAGCGGGATACTCCTACAATGAGCAGTTCTTC. Residues: CASSLQLGLAGYSYNEQFF.

The chain joins TRBV6-1 to TRBJ2-3, with D possibly TRBD2 on 6 matching bases. This CDR3 has 12 amino acids. CDR1 is MNHNS, CDR2 SASEGT, per germline. Trimming took off 8 bases at V and 13 bases at J, with 19 bases between the two ends. The CDR3 is CASPTGDQRKYF. The CDR3 region has the DNA TGTGCCAGCCCGACGGGAGACCAAAGGAAGTATTTT.

This chain links TRBV6-6 with TRBJ1-1; perhaps TRBD1 as D (5 bases). V dropped 2 bases and J dropped 1 base, with 8 bases sitting between them. The CDR3 has 14 amino acids. Germline V lookup: CDR1 MNHNY, CDR2 SVGAGI (reference sequence). The CDR3 DNA reads TGTGCCAGCAGTTACCTAGACAGGAACACTGAAGCTTTCTTT. The encoded protein is CASSYLDRNTEAFF.

The chain employs TRBV29-1 and TRBJ1-2; no clear D. Looked up from germline, CDR1 is SQVTM and CDR2 is ANQGSEA. Trimming cost V 0 bases and J 6 bases, with 5 bases left between them. The CDR3 covers 11 residues. The chain's CDR3 is CSVEDPNGYTF. CDR3 DNA sequence: TGCAGCGTTGAAGATCCCAATGGCTACACCTTC.

The rearrangement uses TRBV30 and TRBJ2-1, with no clear D. CDR3 length equals 12 residues. Germline V gene data show CDR1 as GTSNPN and CDR2 as SVGIG (reference sequence). Deletions cut 3 bases from V and 9 bases from J, with 12 bases between. The CDR3 DNA is TGTGCCTGGAGGATGACTCCCGGTGAGCAGTTCTTC. This gives the protein CAWRMTPGEQFF. Full variable domain (outside the CDR3, taken from reference TRBV30 and TRBJ2-1): SQTIHQWPATLVQPVGSPLSLECTVEGTSNPNLYWYRQAAGRGLQLLFYSVGIGQISSEVPQNLSASRPQDRQFILSSKKLLLSDSGFYLCAWRMTPGEQFFGPGTRLTVL.

The chain carries TRBV30 and TRBJ2-6; 10 bases align to TRBD1. The CDR3 is made up of 18 amino acids. V trimming: 2 bases; J trimming: 5 bases; junction bases outside the gene matches: 12. CDR1 and CDR2 from the germline V gene are GTSNPN and SVGIG (reference sequence). The CDR3 nucleotides are TGTGCCTGGAGTAATCTCTGGGACAGGGGAGCCAGGGCCAACGTCCTGACTTTC. It yields the protein CAWSNLWDRGARANVLTF.

The chain employs TRBV5-1 and TRBJ2-3; the D gene is possibly TRBD1 (6 bases). This CDR3 has 14 amino acids. The V gene lost 4 bases and the J gene lost 2 bases, with 11 bases spanning the gap. Germline V gene data show CDR1 as SGHRS and CDR2 as YFSETQ. In DNA form, the CDR3 reads TGCGCCAGCAGCAGAACAGGGATCACAGATACGCAGTATTTT. It codes for CASSRTGITDTQYF.

The chain links TRBV4-1 to TRBJ1-2; TRBD1 matches 7 bases. Germline V gene lookup returns CDR1 MGHRA and CDR2 YSYEKL. The CDR3 has 14 amino acids. With 6 bases clipped from V and 6 bases from J, the junction kept 10 bases outside the gene matches. DNA for the CDR3: TGCGCCAGCAGGAATGGACAGGAAAGCAATGGCTACACCTTC. This gives the protein CASRNGQESNGYTF.

This sequence joins TRBV27 and TRBJ2-3; no firm D call. Trimming took 3 bases from V and 6 from J, leaving 7 bases between them. Germline assignment: CDR1 MNHEY and CDR2 SMNVEV (reference sequence). The length of the CDR3 is 12 residues. Here the CDR3 reads CASSLVGDTQYF. CDR3 DNA: TGTGCCAGCAGTTTGGTTGGCGATACGCAGTATTTT.

The chain carries TRBV10-3 and TRBJ2-1; 7 bases match TRBD2. After removal of 11 bases from V and 3 bases from J, the junction contained 13 bases not matched to a gene. The CDR3 has 15 amino acids. CDR1 is ENHRY and CDR2 is SYGVKD in the germline V gene. The DNA of the CDR3 is TGTGCCCCAGGGCCCCAACTAGCGAACTACAATGAGCAGTTCTTC. It translates to CAPGPQLANYNEQFF.

This chain uses TRBV30 with TRBJ1-1, with D tentatively TRBD1 (6 bases). Trimming took off 4 bases at V and 1 base at J, with 13 bases between the two ends. Germline V gene data show CDR1 as GTSNPN and CDR2 as SVGIG (reference sequence). This CDR3 has 14 amino acids. DNA for the CDR3: TGTGCCTGGAAGTTCCACAGGGAGAACACTGAAGCTTTCTTT. This codes for CAWKFHRENTEAFF.

The rearrangement joins TRBV5-1 to TRBJ1-4, with 9 nucleotides matching TRBD1. The CDR3 is 14 residues long. Germline CDR1 is SGHRS and CDR2 is YFSETQ. J gave up 8 bases and V 4 bases, and 6 bases lay outside the gene matches. The CDR3 loop is CASSPDRGGEKLFF. The CDR3 DNA sequence: TGCGCCAGCAGCCCGGACAGGGGTGGAGAAAAACTGTTTTTT. Together with reference TRBV5-1 and TRBJ1-4, the CDR3 gives the full variable domain: KAGVTQTPRYLIKTRGQQVTLSCSPISGHRSVSWYQQTPGQGLQFLFEYFSETQRNKGNFPGRFSGRQFSNSRSEMNVSTLELGDSALYLCASSPDRGGEKLFFGSGTQLSVL.

The CDR3 DNA follows: TGTGCCAGGAGAGAGCTAGCGTCCCGCACAGATACGCAGTATTTT. This gives the protein CARRELASRTDTQYF. The chain employs TRBV6-4 and TRBJ2-3, with D possibly TRBD2 on 6 matching bases. Trimming took 9 bases from V and 1 from J, leaving 17 bases between them. The CDR3 loop spans 15 amino acids. CDR1 and CDR2 from the germline V gene are MRHNA and SNTAGT.

The chain combines TRBV10-2 with TRBJ2-2; 8 nucleotides match TRBD1. Germline assignment: CDR1 WSHSY and CDR2 SAAADI. The CDR3 runs to 15 residues. The ends lost 3 bases at V and 6 bases at J; junction bases unmatched: 6. The CDR3 protein is CASSEVRGLSGELFF. CDR3 nucleotides: TGCGCCAGCAGTGAAGTCAGGGGGCTTTCCGGGGAGCTGTTTTTT.

This rearrangement joins TRBV4-1 to TRBJ2-5; D not resolved. V shed 0 bases and J shed 5 bases, with 16 bases lying between them. The CDR3 covers 16 residues. CDR1 MGHRA and CDR2 YSYEKL come from the germline V gene. CDR3 in DNA: TGCGCCAGCAGCCAAGACTCGGCGGAAAACGGGGAGACCCAGTACTTC. Translation gives CASSQDSAENGETQYF.

The chain recombines TRBV4-1 with TRBJ2-1; tentatively, D is TRBD2 (5 bases). Germline loops: CDR1 MGHRA, CDR2 YSYEKL. The CDR3 covers 14 residues. Between the trimmed V and J ends, which lost 3 bases and 5 bases, there was a span of 11 bases. DNA of the CDR3: TGCGCCAGCAGCCAGTGGGTACTAGACAATGAGCAGTTCTTC. This encodes CASSQWVLDNEQFF.

The chain employs TRBV7-9 and TRBJ2-4; D perhaps matches TRBD2 (5 bases). The germline gives CDR1 SEHNR, CDR2 FQNEAQ (reference sequence). This CDR3 region has 14 residues. V lost 5 bases and J lost 0, with 8 bases in between. The CDR3 loop reads CASSGRGAKNIQYF. The CDR3 DNA is TGTGCCAGCAGCGGTCGGGGAGCCAAAAACATTCAGTACTTC.

J is TRBJ1-3 and V is TRBV18; D is possibly TRBD1 (5 bases). The CDR3 totals 13 residues. Trimming cost V 4 bases and J 9 bases, with 13 bases left between them. Germline values: CDR1 KGHSH, CDR2 LQKENI. The DNA of the CDR3 is TGTGCCAGCTCACGGCCGGGGGAAGGCACCATATATTTT. This codes for CASSRPGEGTIYF.

The V gene is TRBV19, the J gene TRBJ1-3; maybe TRBD1 (5 bases). Deletions cut 7 bases from V and 4 bases from J, with 23 bases between. The CDR3 is 17 amino acids. CDR1 and CDR2 (germline): LNHDA, SQIVND (reference sequence). CDR3 sequence reads: CASMDLSQGRAGNTIYF. CDR3 nucleotide sequence: TGTGCCAGTATGGATTTATCTCAGGGTAGAGCCGGAAACACCATATATTTT.

This chain uses TRBV9 with TRBJ2-5; the D gene is possibly TRBD1 (6 bases). Germline V gene sequence: CDR1 SGDLS, CDR2 YYNGEE. V lost 0 bases, J lost 4 bases, and 13 bases lay in between. The CDR3 totals 15 residues. As DNA, the CDR3 is TGTGCCAGCAGCGTAGAGAGGGGGAAGGGAGAGACCCAGTACTTC. The encoded protein is CASSVERGKGETQYF.

The chain recombines TRBV15 with TRBJ2-5; D is perhaps TRBD2 (6 bases). Gene TRBJ2-7 matches the end of the DNA better, so the J call may be wrong. The CDR3 is made up of 16 amino acids. CDR1 is LNHNV and CDR2 is YYDKDF in the germline V gene (reference sequence). The CDR3 reads CATSRDRAGTVYEQYF. Written as DNA, the CDR3 is TGTGCCACCAGCAGAGATCGGGCGGGAACGGTGTACGAGCAGTACTTC.

The chain couples TRBV4-1 to TRBJ2-1; 10 bases align to TRBD1. The CDR3 consists of 15 residues. Germline CDR1 is MGHRA and CDR2 is YSYEKL. V shed 4 bases and J 4 bases; nucleotides not matched to a gene: 4. CDR3 loop: CASSPWDRGYNEQFF. As DNA, the CDR3 is TGCGCCAGCAGCCCCTGGGACAGGGGTTACAATGAGCAGTTCTTC.

The chain employs TRBV18 and TRBJ1-6; tentatively, D is TRBD1 (5 bases). The CDR3 contains 16 residues. The germline gives CDR1 KGHSH, CDR2 LQKENI. The V end lost 4 bases, the J end lost 6 bases, and 16 bases lay between the germline ends. DNA for the CDR3: TGTGCCAGCTCACTGGGGGAGGCGAGGGGTAATTCACCCCTCCACTTT. It specifies CASSLGEARGNSPLHF.

J is TRBJ1-2 and V is TRBV27, with D unresolved. This CDR3 is 14 amino acids long. Germline CDR1 and CDR2: MNHEY and SMNVEV (reference sequence). The V gene lost 6 bases and the J gene lost 4 bases, with 15 bases spanning the gap. The DNA of the CDR3 is TGTGCCAGCAGCCCGGGGATGGGAAGCTATGGCTACACCTTC. Protein sequence: CASSPGMGSYGYTF.

The chain combines TRBV4-2 with TRBJ1-1, with D perhaps TRBD1 (5 bases). The CDR3 covers 15 residues. V was trimmed by 1 base and J by 10 bases, leaving 19 bases between them. CDR1 and CDR2 from the germline V gene are LGHNA and YNFKEQ. CDR3 sequence: CASSQAPVTANLAFF. CDR3 coding DNA: TGTGCCAGCAGCCAAGCCCCCGTGACAGCCAACCTAGCTTTCTTT.